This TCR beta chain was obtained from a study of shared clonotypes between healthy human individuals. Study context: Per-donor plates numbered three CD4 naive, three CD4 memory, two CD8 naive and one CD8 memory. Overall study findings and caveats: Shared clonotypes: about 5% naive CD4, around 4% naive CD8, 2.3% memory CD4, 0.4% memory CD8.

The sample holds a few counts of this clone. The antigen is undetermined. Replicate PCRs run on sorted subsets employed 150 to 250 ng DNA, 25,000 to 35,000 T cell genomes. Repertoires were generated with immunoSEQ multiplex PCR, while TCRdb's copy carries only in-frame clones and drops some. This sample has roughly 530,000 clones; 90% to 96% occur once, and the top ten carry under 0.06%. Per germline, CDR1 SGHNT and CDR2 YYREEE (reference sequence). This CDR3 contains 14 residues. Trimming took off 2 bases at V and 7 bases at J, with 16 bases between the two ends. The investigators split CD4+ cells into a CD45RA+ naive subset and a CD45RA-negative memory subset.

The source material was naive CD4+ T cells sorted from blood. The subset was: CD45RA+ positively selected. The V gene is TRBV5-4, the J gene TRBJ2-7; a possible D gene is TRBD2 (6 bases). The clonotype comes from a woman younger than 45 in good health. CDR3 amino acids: CASSLSGDWVEQYF. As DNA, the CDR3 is TGTGCCAGCAGCTTATCGGGGGATTGGGTTGAGCAGTACTTC.